These 18 T cell receptor beta chains were sequenced from one sample in a study of control samples from healthy donors and cancer patients. Data came from immunoSEQ multiplex PCR; TCRdb stores just in-frame clones and leaves some out. This table holds some 90,000 clones, approximately 86% found once. Material for sequencing was blood. The receptors were sampled from a woman aged 50 to 60 in good health.

The rearrangement uses TRBV29-1 and TRBJ1-1; no clear D. V was trimmed by 3 bases and J by 0 bases, leaving 11 bases between them. CDR1 and CDR2 from the germline V gene are SQVTM and ANQGSEA. The CDR3 is 14 residues long. The CDR3 DNA reads as TGCAGCGTTGATATGGACCACATGAACACTGAAGCTTTCTTT. As protein: CSVDMDHMNTEAFF.

This chain uses TRBV4-1 with TRBJ2-3; 7 bases agree with TRBD2. In germline, CDR1 is MGHRA, CDR2 YSYEKL. J gave up 2 bases and V 0 bases, and 11 bases lay outside the gene matches. The CDR3 totals 18 residues. In DNA form, the CDR3 reads TGCGCCAGCAGCCAAGAAGCCCCCGCAGCGGGATCCACAGATACGCAGTATTTT. Translation: CASSQEAPAAGSTDTQYF.

V is TRBV19 and J is TRBJ1-2; D gene ambiguous. Germline loops: CDR1 LNHDA, CDR2 SQIVND (reference sequence). Trimming left V 8 bases short and J 6 bases short, with 16 bases between. This CDR3 has 13 amino acids. CDR3 DNA: TGTGCCAGTCGCCCACAATTGCCTAATGGCTACACCTTC. Its translation is CASRPQLPNGYTF.

The J gene is TRBJ2-5, the V gene TRBV25-1; no clear D. The CDR3 consists of 13 residues. Germline V gene sequence: CDR1 MGHDK, CDR2 SYGVNS. Trimming stripped 3 bases from V and 4 bases from J, with 9 bases between. For the CDR3, the DNA is TGTGCCAGCAGTGAGAGTTTTTCAGAGACCCAGTACTTC. Amino acids: CASSESFSETQYF.

The chain combines TRBV7-9 with TRBJ1-1; TRBD1 matches 7 bases. Germline lookup yields CDR1 SEHNR and CDR2 FQNEAQ (reference sequence). The CDR3 extends over 16 amino acids. V shed 7 bases and J 1 base; nucleotides not matched to a gene: 12. The CDR3 DNA is TGTGCCAGCACCACCGGAAAGAGGGGGCCGAACACTGAAGCTTTCTTT. Translated, it gives CASTTGKRGPNTEAFF.

The chain has TRBV4-3 and TRBJ1-3; 11 positions match TRBD1. V trimming: 3 bases; J trimming: 1 base; junction bases outside the gene matches: 14. This CDR3 has 20 residues. Germline CDR1 reads LGHNA; CDR2 reads YSLEER. CDR3 sequence: CASSHRYTGQGDFSGNTIYF. CDR3 DNA sequence: TGCGCCAGCAGCCACCGATATACGGGACAGGGGGATTTTTCTGGAAACACCATATATTTT.

V gene TRBV9 combines with J gene TRBJ2-7, with D uncertain. The CDR3 runs to 14 residues. V lost 4 bases and J 0 bases, leaving 11 bases between the germline ends. Germline V lookup: CDR1 SGDLS, CDR2 YYNGEE. CDR3 protein: CASSPAISSYEQYF. The DNA for the CDR3 is TGTGCCAGCAGCCCAGCAATATCCTCCTACGAGCAGTACTTC. The entire variable domain, with the rest obtained from reference TRBV9 and TRBJ2-7, is as follows: DSGVTQTPKHLITATGQRVTLRCSPRSGDLSVYWYQQSLDQGLQFLIQYYNGEERAKGNILERFSAQQFPDLHSELNLSSLELGDSALYFCASSPAISSYEQYFGPGTRLTVT.

This clone was observed a single time. The chain uses TRBV4-3 and TRBJ1-4; D might be TRBD1 (5 bases). Germline V CDR1 and CDR2: LGHNA, YSLEER. Trimming pared 0 bases from V and 8 bases from J, leaving 13 bases between. This CDR3 contains 15 residues. The DNA for the CDR3 is TGCGCCAGCAGCCAAGACTCGCAGGGTGACGAAAAACTGTTTTTT. Protein product: CASSQDSQGDEKLFF.

This chain links TRBV9 with TRBJ1-1; D is uncertain. V lost 0 bases, J lost 5 bases, and 8 bases lay in between. CDR1 SGDLS and CDR2 YYNGEE come from the germline V gene. This CDR3 has 13 residues. The CDR3 bases are TGTGCCAGCAGCGTAGCTCTGGGGACTGAAGCTTTCTTT. This gives the protein CASSVALGTEAFF. Variable domain in full (rest from reference TRBV9 and TRBJ1-1): DSGVTQTPKHLITATGQRVTLRCSPRSGDLSVYWYQQSLDQGLQFLIQYYNGEERAKGNILERFSAQQFPDLHSELNLSSLELGDSALYFCASSVALGTEAFFGQGTRLTVV.

The gene calls are TRBV27 and TRBJ1-1; no firm D call. Germline CDR1 is MNHEY and CDR2 is SMNVEV (reference sequence). CDR3 length: 13 amino acids. Trimming left V 3 bases short and J 5 bases short, with 10 bases between. DNA for the CDR3: TGTGCCAGCAGTTTTTGGAGGGAGACTGAAGCTTTCTTT. Translation: CASSFWRETEAFF.

This clone was found once. The gene calls are TRBV27 and TRBJ1-6, with D unresolved. Germline loops: CDR1 MNHEY, CDR2 SMNVEV (reference sequence). The CDR3 contains 13 residues. Trimming cost V 10 bases and J 0 bases, with 7 bases left between them. The chain's CDR3 is CATRSSYNSPLHF. For the CDR3, the DNA is TGTGCCACAAGGAGCTCCTATAATTCACCCCTCCACTTT.

The rearrangement links TRBV3-1 (or the pseudogene TRBV3-2) to TRBJ2-5; 12 positions match TRBD2. The germline V gene has CDR1 LGHDT and CDR2 YNNKEL (reference sequence). This CDR3 contains 15 residues. V lost 4 bases and J lost 5; bases outside the gene matches: 5. The CDR3 sequence is CASSPASGGAETQYF. CDR3 nucleotides: TGTGCCAGCAGCCCTGCTAGCGGGGGGGCGGAGACCCAGTACTTC.

J is TRBJ1-2 and V is TRBV18; D is unresolved. CDR3 length: 12 amino acids. Trimming removed 4 bases at V and 8 bases at J, with 11 bases between. The germline gives CDR1 KGHSH, CDR2 LQKENI. CDR3 DNA sequence: TGTGCCAGCTCACTGGAGAATGGAGGCTACACCTTC. It yields the protein CASSLENGGYTF. Full variable domain (outside the CDR3, taken from reference TRBV18 and TRBJ1-2): NAGVMQNPRHLVRRRGQEARLRCSPMKGHSHVYWYRQLPEEGLKFMVYLQKENIIDESGMPKERFSAEFPKEGPSILRIQQVVRGDSAAYFCASSLENGGYTFGSGTRLTVV.

The V gene is TRBV19, the J gene TRBJ1-2, with D perhaps TRBD1 (5 bases). CDR1 and CDR2 (germline): LNHDA, SQIVND (reference sequence). The V gene lost 6 bases and the J gene lost 3 bases, with 14 bases spanning the gap. This CDR3 comprises 14 residues. CDR3 sequence: CASSRPGLDYGYTF. In DNA form, the CDR3 reads TGTGCCAGTAGCCGTCCAGGGTTAGACTATGGCTACACCTTC. Complete variable domain (other parts from reference TRBV19 and TRBJ1-2): DGGITQSPKYLFRKEGQNVTLSCEQNLNHDAMYWYRQDPGQGLRLIYYSQIVNDFQKGDIAEGYSVSREKKESFPLTVTSAQKNPTAFYLCASSRPGLDYGYTFGSGTRLTVV.

This sequence joins TRBV27 and TRBJ2-1; D not resolved. The V gene lost 2 bases and the J gene lost 3 bases, with 14 bases spanning the gap. In germline, CDR1 is MNHEY, CDR2 SMNVEV (reference sequence). This CDR3 is built from 16 residues. The CDR3 region has the DNA TGTGCCAGCAGTTTAAATTGGCGGAGCTACTACAATGAGCAGTTCTTC. It specifies CASSLNWRSYYNEQFF.

The V and J genes are TRBV5-6 and TRBJ1-5; TRBD1 agrees at 7 bases. The CDR3 contains 14 residues. Trimming took 5 bases from V and 4 from J; bases not matched to a gene: 6. The germline gives CDR1 SGHDT, CDR2 YYEEEE. The CDR3 spells CASRGGSLNQPQHF. CDR3 nucleotide sequence: TGTGCCAGCAGAGGGGGCAGCTTAAATCAGCCCCAGCATTTT.

V gene TRBV5-3 combines with J gene TRBJ2-7; tentatively, D is TRBD1 or TRBD2 (5 bases each). TRBV5-3 is noted as an ORF with a role that remains uncertain. Trimming stripped 2 bases from V and 9 bases from J, with 12 bases between. This CDR3 contains 12 residues. The CDR3 sequence: CARSLLYGGQYF. The CDR3 DNA is TGTGCCAGAAGCTTACTGTATGGGGGGCAGTACTTC.

The genes are TRBV28 and TRBJ2-7; 9 nucleotides line up with TRBD1. The V gene's germline CDR1 is MDHEN and CDR2 SYDVKM. This CDR3 contains 15 residues. Trimming at V came to 3 bases and at J to 5 bases, leaving 8 bases not matched to a gene. The chain's CDR3 is CASSFQTGTGNEQYF. DNA of the CDR3: TGTGCCAGCAGTTTCCAAACCGGGACAGGGAACGAGCAGTACTTC.